The text below deals with one T cell receptor beta chain. The data belong to a study of PD-1 blockade in classical Hodgkin lymphoma. Relapses following autologous stem cell transplantation were seen in all patients, with brentuximab vedotin exposure varying. The CDR3 has 13 residues. The V gene lost 4 bases and the J gene lost 2 bases, with 6 bases spanning the gap. CDR1 is SGHDN and CDR2 is FVKESK in the germline V gene. Repertoires were generated with immunoSEQ multiplex PCR, while TCRdb's copy carries only in-frame clones and drops some. The data show roughly 96,000 clones, nearly 90% seen once. The sequence came from a human donor with classical Hodgkin lymphoma. The V gene is TRBV14, the J gene TRBJ1-3; D is unresolved. The sample here was peripheral blood mononuclear cells (PBMCs), taken before the second cycle of nivolumab. The CDR3 reads CASSPLTGNTIYF. CDR3 sequence (DNA): TGTGCCAGCAGCCCCCTTACTGGAAACACCATATATTTT.